This T cell receptor (beta chain) emerged from a study of cytomegalovirus exposure and HLA in healthy donors. Study overall: Unique TCR beta sequences numbering 120 million or so came from 150 million to 200 million T cells in an earlier analysis.

As concerns this clone: Antigen unknown.

PCR was performed using 60 Vbeta and 13 Jbeta primers. In the study's own analysis: An analysis performed later counted 81 million or so unique TCR beta chains (approximately 12 million of them shared). Produced via immunoSEQ multiplex PCR; TCRdb's table is partial and in-frame only. Clonal size and the V and J genes are those of that table, whereas D and trimming came from the DNA. In the table there are 170,000 or so clones, about three quarters of which are singletons. Germline V gives CDR1 MDHEN, CDR2 SYDVKM. The CDR3 totals 14 residues. Trimming took off 1 base at V and 6 bases at J, with 12 bases between the two ends. Study-level results: Earlier findings revealed that most TCR beta V segments proved productive either about 87% or about 30% of the time. In a later analysis, common viral pathogens appeared linked to several of the most significant clusters.

The sequence was collected from a woman under 40 in good health and CMV-seropositive. Source material: PBMCs. The genes are TRBV28 and TRBJ1-2; D remains unclear. The chain's CDR3 is CASSLSVTPHGYTF. CDR3 sequence (DNA): TGTGCCAGCAGTTTATCGGTCACCCCCCATGGCTACACCTTC.